Listed below are T cell receptor beta chains from one sample, sequenced in a study of shared clonotypes between healthy human individuals. Here immunoSEQ multiplex PCR was the method, and the copy in TCRdb shows in-frame clones only, minus some. The sample contains millions of clones, 90% to 95% of which appear only once. The material sequenced was naive CD4+ T cells sorted from blood. Every receptor here comes from a man aged 18 to 35 in good health. Both conserved end residues are part of each CDR3. A D gene is named only where the DNA matches it firmly.

V,D,CDR3
TRBV28,NA,CASSPTSQPQHF
TRBV6-5,TRBD2,CASSYDRGVGRAEQFF
TRBV2,NA,CASSQGRLETQYF
TRBV27,NA,CASSLSGPGGRTDTQYF
TRBV25-1,NA,CASSDRAGRNEQFF
TRBV5-1,TRBD2,CASSSQGTSGTFTDTQYF
TRBV5-1,NA,CASSFPGVDTEAFF
TRBV27,NA,CASRGGSSYEQYF
TRBV27,TRBD2,CASSGGTSGRARTNEQFF
TRBV5-8,NA,CASSLGQRPDSYNSPLHF
TRBV5-6,TRBD2,CASSILAGIEQFF
TRBV19,NA,CASRGGPMNTEAFF
TRBV5-4,TRBD1,CASSTGQGGYGYTF
TRBV10-1,NA,CASSEWGGLLRDTQYF
TRBV7-9,NA,CASSSQGLGYGYTF
TRBV15,NA,CATSIDTGKYEQYF
TRBV4-1,TRBD1,CASSQDPTGSRETQYF
TRBV10-3,NA,CAISEFGTQEKLFF
TRBV28,NA,CASRDHGREHSPLHF
TRBV4-1,NA,CASSQEGWQSNQPQHF
TRBV15,NA,CATSRDQQNSNQPQHF
TRBV11-2,TRBD1,CASSYPMRGLGETQYF
TRBV28,NA,CASSFGDRLGGETQYF
TRBV28,TRBD1,CASGTGGRTGELFF
TRBV11-2,NA,CASSLGDRQGWPKDTQYF